This TCR beta chain was sequenced for a study of blood T cell repertoires in COVID-19. Study-level background: Material from acute and convalescent COVID-19 was sourced from the United States, Italy and Spain.

The table came from immunoSEQ multiplex PCR; TCRdb's copy has only in-frame clones and leaves some out. The table shows over 350,000 clones, with 80% to 95% occurring only once. Trimming stripped 6 bases from V and 0 bases from J, with 12 bases between. Germline V lookup: CDR1 LNHNV, CDR2 YYDKDF (reference sequence). The CDR3 spans 14 residues. Input material: PBMCs or T cells enriched from blood (not recorded which). The chain carries TRBV15 and TRBJ2-7; TRBD1 is a possible D gene (6 bases). This TCR derives from a woman in her 40s who had been exposed to COVID-19. The CDR3 protein is CATRNGTSSYEQYF. CDR3 nucleotides: TGTGCCACCAGAAACGGGACATCCTCCTACGAGCAGTACTTC.